This T cell receptor beta chain comes out of a study of T cell repertoires in aging, cancer and after chemotherapy. Study-wide results and caveats: Compared with age-matched healthy donors, untreated hematological or solid cancer patients showed higher blood TCR clonality. Immunological memory after chemotherapy cannot be judged from the repertoire data.

Peripheral blood genomic DNA, not sorted cells or RNA, was the template. This clonotype came up a few times. Antigen: not known. Multiplex touch-down PCR with TRB-A/B primers amplified rearranged V-D-J TRB sequences. TCRdb itself ran the multiplex PCR reads through MiXCR, one entry per CDR3 protein. Here the sample spans around 2,800 distinct CDR3 sequences, more than 25% being singletons. The clonotype comes from a human donor with a solid tumor. Source material: blood.

Here the CDR3 reads CASSPQETQYF. In DNA, the CDR3 is TGTGCCAGCTCACCTCAAGAGACCCAGTACTTC. J is TRBJ2-5 and V is TRBV18; D is uncertain. This CDR3 contains 11 residues. Germline CDR1 reads KGHSH; CDR2 reads LQKENI. Trimming removed 3 bases from V and 2 bases from J, with 1 base in between.